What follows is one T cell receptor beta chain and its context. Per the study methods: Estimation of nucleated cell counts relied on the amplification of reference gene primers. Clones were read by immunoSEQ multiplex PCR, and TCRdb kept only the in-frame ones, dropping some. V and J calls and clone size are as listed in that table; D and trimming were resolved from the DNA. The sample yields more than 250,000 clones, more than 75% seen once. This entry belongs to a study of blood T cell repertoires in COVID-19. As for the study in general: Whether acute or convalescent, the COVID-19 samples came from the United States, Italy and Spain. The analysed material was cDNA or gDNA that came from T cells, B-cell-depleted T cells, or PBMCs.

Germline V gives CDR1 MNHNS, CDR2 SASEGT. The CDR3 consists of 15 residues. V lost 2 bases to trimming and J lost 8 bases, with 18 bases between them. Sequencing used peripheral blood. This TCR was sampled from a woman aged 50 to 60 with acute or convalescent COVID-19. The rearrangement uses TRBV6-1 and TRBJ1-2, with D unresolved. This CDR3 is CASSESLKNAFGYTF. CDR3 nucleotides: TGTGCCAGCAGTGAAAGCCTAAAGAATGCTTTCGGCTACACCTTC.